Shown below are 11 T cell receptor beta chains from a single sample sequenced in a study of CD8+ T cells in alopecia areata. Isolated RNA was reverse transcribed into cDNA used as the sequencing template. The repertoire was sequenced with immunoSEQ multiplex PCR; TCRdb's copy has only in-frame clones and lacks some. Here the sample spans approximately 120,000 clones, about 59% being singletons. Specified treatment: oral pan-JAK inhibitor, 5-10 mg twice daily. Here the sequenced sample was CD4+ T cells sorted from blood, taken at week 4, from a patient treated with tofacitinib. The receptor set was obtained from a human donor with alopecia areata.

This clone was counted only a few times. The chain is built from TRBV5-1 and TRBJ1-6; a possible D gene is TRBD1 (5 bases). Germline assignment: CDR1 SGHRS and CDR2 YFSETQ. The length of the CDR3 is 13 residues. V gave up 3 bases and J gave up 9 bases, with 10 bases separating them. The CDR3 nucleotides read TGCGCCAGCAGCTACGGCCAGGGTTCACCCCTCCACTTT. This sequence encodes CASSYGQGSPLHF.

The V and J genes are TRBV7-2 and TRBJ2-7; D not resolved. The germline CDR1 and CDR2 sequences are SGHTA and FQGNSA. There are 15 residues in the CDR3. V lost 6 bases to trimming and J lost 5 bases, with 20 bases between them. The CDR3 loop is CASRPQITWAHEQYF. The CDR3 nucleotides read TGTGCCAGCAGACCGCAAATCACTTGGGCCCACGAGCAGTACTTC.

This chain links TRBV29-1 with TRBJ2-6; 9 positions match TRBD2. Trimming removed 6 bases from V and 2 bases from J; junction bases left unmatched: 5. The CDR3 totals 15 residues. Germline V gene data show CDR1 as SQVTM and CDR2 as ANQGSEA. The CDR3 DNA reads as TGCAGCGTAGCGGGGGGTGTTGCTGGGGCCAACGTCCTGACTTTC. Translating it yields CSVAGGVAGANVLTF.

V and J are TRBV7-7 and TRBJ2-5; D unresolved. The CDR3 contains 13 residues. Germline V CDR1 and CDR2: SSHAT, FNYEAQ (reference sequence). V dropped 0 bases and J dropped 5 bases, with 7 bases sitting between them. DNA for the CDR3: TGTGCCAGCAGCTTAGCCGACCTCGAGACCCAGTACTTC. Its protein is CASSLADLETQYF. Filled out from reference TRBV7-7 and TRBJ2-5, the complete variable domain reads GAGVSQSPRYKVTKRGQDVTLRCDPISSHATLYWYQQALGQGPEFLTYFNYEAQPDKSGLPSDRFSAERPEGSISTLTIQRTEQRDSAMYRCASSLADLETQYFGPGTRLLVL.

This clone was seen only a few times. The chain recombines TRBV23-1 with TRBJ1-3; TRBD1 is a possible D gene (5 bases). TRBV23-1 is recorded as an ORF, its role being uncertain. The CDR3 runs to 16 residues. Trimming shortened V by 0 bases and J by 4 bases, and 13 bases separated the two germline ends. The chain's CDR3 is CASSQSQAPGGNTIYF. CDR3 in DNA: TGCGCCAGCAGTCAATCCCAGGCCCCAGGGGGAAACACCATATATTTT.

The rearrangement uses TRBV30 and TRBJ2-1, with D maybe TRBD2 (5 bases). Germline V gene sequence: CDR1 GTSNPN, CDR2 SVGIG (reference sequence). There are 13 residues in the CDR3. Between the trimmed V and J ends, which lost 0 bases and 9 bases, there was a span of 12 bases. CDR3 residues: CAWSVTDWGEQFF. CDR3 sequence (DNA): TGTGCCTGGAGTGTAACGGACTGGGGTGAGCAGTTCTTC. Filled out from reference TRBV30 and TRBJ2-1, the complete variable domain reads SQTIHQWPATLVQPVGSPLSLECTVEGTSNPNLYWYRQAAGRGLQLLFYSVGIGQISSEVPQNLSASRPQDRQFILSSKKLLLSDSGFYLCAWSVTDWGEQFFGPGTRLTVL.

CDR3 in amino acids: CSVGQGADTQYF. The CDR3 DNA reads TGCAGCGTAGGACAGGGTGCAGATACGCAGTATTTT. The rearrangement uses TRBV29-1 and TRBJ2-3, with 8 positions matching TRBD1. V shed 6 bases, J shed 4 bases, and the junction held 3 bases outside the gene matches. This CDR3 is built from 12 residues. Germline V lookup: CDR1 SQVTM, CDR2 ANQGSEA.

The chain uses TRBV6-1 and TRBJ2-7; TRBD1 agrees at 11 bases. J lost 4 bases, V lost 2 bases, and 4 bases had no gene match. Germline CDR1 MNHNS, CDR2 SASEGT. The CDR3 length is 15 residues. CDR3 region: CASSETGTGGYEQYF. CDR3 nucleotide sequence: TGTGCCAGCAGTGAAACCGGGACAGGGGGATACGAGCAGTACTTC.

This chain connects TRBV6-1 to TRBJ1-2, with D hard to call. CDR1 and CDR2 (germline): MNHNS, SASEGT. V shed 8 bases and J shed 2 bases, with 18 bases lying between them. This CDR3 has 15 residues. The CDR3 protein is CASGYRKRANYGYTF. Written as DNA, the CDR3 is TGTGCCAGCGGATATAGAAAACGGGCAAACTATGGCTACACCTTC.

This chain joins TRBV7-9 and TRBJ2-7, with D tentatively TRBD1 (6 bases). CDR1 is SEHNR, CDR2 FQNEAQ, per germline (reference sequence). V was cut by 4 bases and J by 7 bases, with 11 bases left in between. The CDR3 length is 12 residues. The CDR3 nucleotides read TGTGCCAGCAGCTGGACAGACGGTGAGCAGTACTTC. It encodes CASSWTDGEQYF.

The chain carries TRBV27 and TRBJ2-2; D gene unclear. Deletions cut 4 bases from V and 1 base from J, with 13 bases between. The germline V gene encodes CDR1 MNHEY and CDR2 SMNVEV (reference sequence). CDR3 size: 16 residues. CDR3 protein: CASSSTRVGNTGELFF. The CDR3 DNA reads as TGTGCCAGCAGTTCCACTCGGGTTGGGAACACCGGGGAGCTGTTTTTT.